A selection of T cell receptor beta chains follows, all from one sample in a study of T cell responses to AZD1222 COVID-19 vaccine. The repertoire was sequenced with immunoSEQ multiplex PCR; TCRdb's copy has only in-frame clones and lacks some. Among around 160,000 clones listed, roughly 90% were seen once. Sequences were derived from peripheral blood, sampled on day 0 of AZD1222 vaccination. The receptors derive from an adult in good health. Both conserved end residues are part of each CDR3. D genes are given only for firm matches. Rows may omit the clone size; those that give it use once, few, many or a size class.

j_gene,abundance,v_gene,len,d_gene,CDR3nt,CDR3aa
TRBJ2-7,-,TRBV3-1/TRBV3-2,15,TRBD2,TGTGCCAGCAGCCCAGGGCTAGCGGGAAGGTACGAGCAGTACTTC,CASSPGLAGRYEQYF
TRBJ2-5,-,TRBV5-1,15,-,TGCGCCAGCAGCCGGACAGACCCCGGGCGAGAGACCCAGTACTTC,CASSRTDPGRETQYF
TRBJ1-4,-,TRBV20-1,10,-,TGCAGTGCTAGAGATGGGTCACTGTTTTTT,CSARDGSLFF
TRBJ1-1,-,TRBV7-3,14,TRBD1,TGTGCCAGCAGCTACAGGGGTGGGAACACTGAAGCTTTCTTT,CASSYRGGNTEAFF
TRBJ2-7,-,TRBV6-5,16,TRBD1,TGTGCCAGCAGTTACCGGACAGGGAAAGGGACCTACGAGCAGTACTTC,CASSYRTGKGTYEQYF
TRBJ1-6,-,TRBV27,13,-,TGTGCCAGCAGACAGGAGTTTAATTCACCCCTCCACTTT,CASRQEFNSPLHF
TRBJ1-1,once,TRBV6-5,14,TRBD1,TGTGCCAGCAGTCTAACAGGGGGCAGGACTGAAGCTTTCTTT,CASSLTGGRTEAFF
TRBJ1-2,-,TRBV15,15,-,TGTGCCACCAGCAAGGGGGGAAGTGAGTACTATGGCTACACCTTC,CATSKGGSEYYGYTF
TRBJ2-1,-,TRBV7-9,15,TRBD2,TGTGCCAGCAGCTCCCAACTAGCGGGGCACAATGAGCAGTTCTTC,CASSSQLAGHNEQFF
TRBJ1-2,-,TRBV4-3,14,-,TGCGCCAGCAGCCAAGATAGCAGGGCATATGGCTACACCTTC,CASSQDSRAYGYTF
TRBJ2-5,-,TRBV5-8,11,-,TGTGCCAGCATAAAGGAAGAGACCCAGTACTTC,CASIKEETQYF
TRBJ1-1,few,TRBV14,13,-,TGTGCCAGCAGCCAACTCAGGGCCACTGAAGCTTTCTTT,CASSQLRATEAFF
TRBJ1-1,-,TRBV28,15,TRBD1,TGTGCCAGCAGGGGGACAGGGGGGTTGAACACTGAAGCTTTCTTT,CASRGTGGLNTEAFF
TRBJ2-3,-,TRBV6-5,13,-,TGTGCCAGCAGTCCAGACAGGAGAGATACGCAGTATTTT,CASSPDRRDTQYF
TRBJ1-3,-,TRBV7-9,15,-,TGTGCCAGCAGCTTTTCAGGGTTTCCTGGAAACACCATATATTTT,CASSFSGFPGNTIYF
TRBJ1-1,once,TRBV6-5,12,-,TGTGCCAGCAGTTACCCCGAGAGTACAGCTTTCTTT,CASSYPESTAFF
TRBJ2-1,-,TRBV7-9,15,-,TGTGCCAGCAGCTTACTTATGAATCTACTTGATGAGCAGTTCTTC,CASSLLMNLLDEQFF
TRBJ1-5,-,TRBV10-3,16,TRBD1,TGTGCCATCAGGCCGGGACAGGGAAATAGCAATCAGCCCCAGCATTTT,CAIRPGQGNSNQPQHF
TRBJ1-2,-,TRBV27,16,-,TGTGCCAGCAGTTTTTCCTCCGAGACAGCAGTATATGGCTACACCTTC,CASSFSSETAVYGYTF
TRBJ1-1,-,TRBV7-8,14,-,TGTGCCAGCAGCTTAGAGCAGGGGACGACTGAAGCTTTCTTT,CASSLEQGTTEAFF
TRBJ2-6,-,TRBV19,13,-,TGTGCCAGTAGTATGTATGGGGCCAACGTCCTGACTTTC,CASSMYGANVLTF
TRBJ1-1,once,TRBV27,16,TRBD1,TGTGCCAGCAGCCCCGGGACAGGGGACCCGAACACTGAAGCTTTCTTT,CASSPGTGDPNTEAFF
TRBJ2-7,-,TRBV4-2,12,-,TGTGCCAGCAGCCAAGGGCTGGGGGAGCAGTACTTC,CASSQGLGEQYF
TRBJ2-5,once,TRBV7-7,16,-,TGTGCTAGCAGCTTAGCCCCGATGAAGGGGAGGGAGACCCAGTACTTC,CASSLAPMKGRETQYF
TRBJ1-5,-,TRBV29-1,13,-,TGCAGCGTTGCCCTAACTAGCAATCAGCTCCAGCATTTT,CSVALTSNQLQHF
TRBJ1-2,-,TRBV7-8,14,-,TGTGCCAGCAGCAAGAAGACAGTGACCTATGGCTACACCTTC,CASSKKTVTYGYTF
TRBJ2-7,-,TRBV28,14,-,TGTGCCAGCACCTTACCTCCAAGTTCCCACGAGCAGTACTTC,CASTLPPSSHEQYF
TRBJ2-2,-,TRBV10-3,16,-,TGTGCCATCAGTGAGGTCCCAGGGTCGAACACCGGGGAGCTGTTTTTT,CAISEVPGSNTGELFF
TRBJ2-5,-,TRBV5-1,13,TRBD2,TGCGCCAGCAGTTCGAGCGGGGCGGAGACCCAGTACTTC,CASSSSGAETQYF
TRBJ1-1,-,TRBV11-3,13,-,TGTGCCAGCAGCTTAGGGGGGAACACTGAAGCTTTCTTT,CASSLGGNTEAFF
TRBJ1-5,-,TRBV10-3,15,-,TGTGCCATCAGTGAGAACAGGGATAGCAATCAGCCCCAGCATTTT,CAISENRDSNQPQHF
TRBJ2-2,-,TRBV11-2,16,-,TGTGCCAGCAGCCCCGTGGGTGACCTGGTCACCGGGGAGCTGTTTTTT,CASSPVGDLVTGELFF
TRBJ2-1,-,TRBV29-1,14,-,TGCAGCGTTGAGGTACCCCGGGATTACAATGAGCAGTTCTTC,CSVEVPRDYNEQFF
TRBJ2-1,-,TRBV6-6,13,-,TGTGCCAGCAGCCCGACCCTAGCGAATGAGCAGTTCTTC,CASSPTLANEQFF
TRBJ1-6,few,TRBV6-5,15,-,TGTGCCAGCAGTTACTCGGTAGGGGATCGGTCACCCCTCCACTTT,CASSYSVGDRSPLHF
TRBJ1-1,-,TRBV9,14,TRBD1,TGTGCCAGCAGCCCGGGACAGGTGAACACTGAAGCTTTCTTT,CASSPGQVNTEAFF
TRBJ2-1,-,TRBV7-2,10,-,TGTGCCAGCAGCTTAGCTGAGCAGTTCTTC,CASSLAEQFF
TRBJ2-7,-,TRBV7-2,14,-,TGTGCCAGCAGCTTAGTTGGGGGCGCCTACGAGCAGTACTTC,CASSLVGGAYEQYF
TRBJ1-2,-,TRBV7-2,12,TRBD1,TGTGCCAGCTCGGACAGGCGCTATGGCTACACCTTC,CASSDRRYGYTF
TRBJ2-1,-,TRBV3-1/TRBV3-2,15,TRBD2,TGTGCCAGCAGCGACAGGACTAGCGGTGACAATGAGCAGTTCTTC,CASSDRTSGDNEQFF
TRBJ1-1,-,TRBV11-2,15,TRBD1,TGTGCCAGCAGCTTAGGGGACAGGCCTAACACTGAAGCTTTCTTT,CASSLGDRPNTEAFF
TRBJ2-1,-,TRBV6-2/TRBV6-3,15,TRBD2,TGTGCCAGCAGTGTTAGCGGGGGGGGATACAATGAGCAGTTCTTC,CASSVSGGGYNEQFF
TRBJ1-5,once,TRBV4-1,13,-,TGCGCCAGCAGCCAAGAAGCGGCTCAGCCCCAGCATTTT,CASSQEAAQPQHF
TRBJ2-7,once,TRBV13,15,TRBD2,TGTGCCAGCAGCTTAGGTAGCAGCGGGGGGGTCGAGCAGTACTTC,CASSLGSSGGVEQYF
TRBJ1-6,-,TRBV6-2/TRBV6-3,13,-,TGTGCCAGCAGTTCGACGAGTCAACGACCCTCCCACTTT,CASSSTSQRPSHF
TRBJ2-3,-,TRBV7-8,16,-,TGTGCCAGCAGCTCTGATGGCGGAGGGGGCACAGATACGCAGTATTTT,CASSSDGGGGTDTQYF
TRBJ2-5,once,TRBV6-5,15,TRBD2,TGTGCCAGCAGTTACCCCCAGGGCGGGGGAGAGACCCAGTACTTC,CASSYPQGGGETQYF
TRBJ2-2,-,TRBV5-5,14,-,TGTGCCAGCAGCTTGGCTATCAGGACCGGGGAGCTGTTTTTT,CASSLAIRTGELFF
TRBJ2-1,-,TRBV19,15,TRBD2,TGTGCCAGTAGTACCGTTAGCGGGGGGGCCCGGGAGCAGTTCTTC,CASSTVSGGAREQFF
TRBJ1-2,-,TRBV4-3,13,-,TGCGCCAGCAGCCAAACACCAGGGGATGGCTACACCTTC,CASSQTPGDGYTF
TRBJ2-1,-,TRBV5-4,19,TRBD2,TGTGCCAGCAGCTGGGAGGGACTAGCGGGAGGGAGCTCCTACAATGAGCAGTTCTTC,CASSWEGLAGGSSYNEQFF
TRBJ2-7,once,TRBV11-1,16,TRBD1,TGTGCCAGCAGCTTAGAGGGCCGACAGGGGTTCTACGAGCAGTACTTC,CASSLEGRQGFYEQYF
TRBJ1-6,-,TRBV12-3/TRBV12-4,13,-,TGTGCCAGCAGGACTGCAGGGGCTTCACCCCTCCACTTT,CASRTAGASPLHF
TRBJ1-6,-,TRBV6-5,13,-,TGTGCCAGCAGCCTAGAGAAGAATTCACCCCTCCACTTT,CASSLEKNSPLHF